This entry features one TCR beta chain sequence. Trimming removed 3 bases from V and 2 bases from J, with 11 bases in between. The germline V gene encodes CDR1 MNHEY and CDR2 SMNVEV (reference sequence). The CDR3 runs to 14 residues. Measured with immunoSEQ multiplex PCR; TCRdb has only the in-frame clones, and not every one. The repertoire has roughly 250,000 clones, 80% to 90% of them found once; the top ten carry around 0.97%. This sample was taken from a study of blood T cell repertoires in COVID-19. This clonotype was obtained from a middle-aged man with acute or convalescent COVID-19. The sequenced sample was peripheral blood. This chain uses TRBV27 with TRBJ2-7; tentatively, D is TRBD2 (6 bases). CDR3 bases: TGTGCCAGCAGTTTCTTCCGGGAGCCCTACGAGCAGTACTTC. The encoded protein is CASSFFREPYEQYF.